This T cell receptor beta chain was sequenced in a study of blood T cell repertoires in COVID-19 (dated by TCRdb to 2018 to 2020). For the wider study: Samples covering the acute and convalescent phases of COVID-19 were provided by collaborators in the United States, Italy and Spain. The samples were drawn from two sources: the first 160 participants of the ongoing ImmuneRACE study, and approximately 1,300 subjects contributed by 6 global collaborators. HLA class I and class II types, where available, came from metadata supplied by the sample provider rather than from assay-based typing. Deeply sampled blood TCRbeta repertoires from subjects exposed to, actively infected with, or recovered from COVID-19 were included in the dataset. The material from the prospective study consisted of cDNA or gDNA derived from T cells, B-cell-depleted T cells, or PBMCs. Sample metadata almost always included a de-identified subject ID, COVID-19 status, age in years and sex. The repertoires were released in a freely available public database meant as a resource for research on the immune response to SARS-CoV-2. Study-level results and caveats: Clinical and demographic metadata were provided uncurated, with the amount varying by source and participant.

The immunoSEQ Assay, a bias-controlled multiplex PCR, was used to amplify TCRbeta CDR3 regions from genomic DNA. The paper's data handling went like this. The number of nucleated cells in each sample was estimated by amplification of reference gene primers within the assay. Sequence reads were collapsed and filtered to measure the absolute abundance of every unique TCRbeta CDR3 rearrangement. Productive Simpson clonality was computed per sample as the square root of Simpson's diversity index over productive rearrangements. TCRdb took over this immuneACCESS table, retaining in-frame rearrangements with V and J assigned. Such tables are incomplete; in checked studies, under half of the missing clones stem from an unresolved V gene, and the remainder is unexplained. From that table come the V and J calls and clone size; the DNA was used to work out D and trimming. The table for this sample lists some 180,000 clones; 65% to 85% of them were counted only once. The ten largest clones take up 6% to 7% of the sample.

A word on this clone: Which antigen it targets is not known. One base away there is no much larger clone; base qualities are not given.

CDR1 and CDR2 (WNHNN, SYGVQD) derive from the germline V gene (reference sequence). Including the terminal cysteine and phenylalanine, the CDR3 comprises 14 residues. Just the 42-base CDR3 DNA is kept, in frame starting at base 1. V has 9 bases trimmed and J has 6 bases trimmed; junction bases matching no gene number 8. In Seattle, one collaborating source enrolled patients while the infection was active and tracked those patients longitudinally over the course of disease. Whole blood was collected in K2EDTA tubes by collaborating institutions according to the institutions' own protocols. For TCRbeta analysis, collaborator samples were shipped as frozen whole blood, as isolated PBMCs, or as DNA extracted from either sample type.

The TCR originated in a middle-aged woman with COVID-19, enrolled during active disease. The source material was peripheral blood. In this chain, TRBV10-1 is recombined with TRBJ2-1; 10 of the junction bases match TRBD1. The CDR3 loop reads CARPPGQGVNEQFF. The DNA sequence follows: TGCGCCAGGCCCCCCGGACAGGGGGTCAATGAGCAGTTCTTC.